This TCR beta chain originates from a study of T cell repertoires in cytomegalovirus infection. Study observations and caveats: Cumulative public TCR beta family frequency identified carriers of CMV plus the relevant HLA.

This clonotype was detected ten times or more. Its cognate antigen is unknown. TCRdb redid the calling of the reads with MiXCR, one entry per CDR3 protein. The profile shows about 360,000 distinct CDR3 sequences, 15% to 20% of them singletons. The CDR3 runs 17 residues. The germline CDR1 and CDR2 sequences are MNHEY and SMNVEV (reference sequence). The V gene end was trimmed by 9 bases and the J gene end by 0 bases; junction bases not matched to a gene: 12. The source of this sequence is a human donor in good health (CMV status not recorded). Some clones in this sample may be carry-over from other donors' samples. The chain couples TRBV27 to TRBJ1-5, with 9 bases fitting TRBD1. Sequencing input: PBMCs. CDR3 DNA: TGTGCCAGTCGACCGGGACAGGGCGAATATAGCAATCAGCCCCAGCATTTT. This translates into CASRPGQGEYSNQPQHF.